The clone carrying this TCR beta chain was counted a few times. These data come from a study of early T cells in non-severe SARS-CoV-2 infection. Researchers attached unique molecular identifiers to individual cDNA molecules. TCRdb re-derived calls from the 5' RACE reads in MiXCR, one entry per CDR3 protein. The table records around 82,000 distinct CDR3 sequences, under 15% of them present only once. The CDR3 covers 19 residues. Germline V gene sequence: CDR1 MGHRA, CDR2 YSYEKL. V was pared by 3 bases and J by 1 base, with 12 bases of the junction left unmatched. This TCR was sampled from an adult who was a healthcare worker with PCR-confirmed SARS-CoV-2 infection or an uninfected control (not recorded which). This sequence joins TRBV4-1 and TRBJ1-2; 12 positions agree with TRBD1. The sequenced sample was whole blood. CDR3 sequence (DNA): TGCGCCAGCAGCCATCATCCGGGACAGGGGGCGAGTGGTAACTATGGCTACACCTTC. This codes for CASSHHPGQGASGNYGYTF.